These T cell receptor beta chains were read from a single sample in a study of blood T cell repertoires in COVID-19. Here immunoSEQ multiplex PCR was the method, and the copy in TCRdb shows in-frame clones only, minus some. The table has 300,000 to 350,000 clones, around 90% seen once. The sequencing input was peripheral blood. The receptors shown here come from a woman aged 35 to 49 with COVID-19, enrolled during active disease. CDR3s include the opening cysteine and the closing phenylalanine or tryptophan. The order of the fields is V gene, J gene, D gene, clone size, CDR3 DNA, CDR3 protein. D genes are given only for firm matches. Some rows mark clone size as missing; the rest say once, few, many or name a class of expanded clone.

TRBV7-9,TRBJ2-1,.,.,TGTGCCAGCAGCCAGGGACGGACAGAGATGGAGCAGTTCTTC,CASSQGRTEMEQFF
TRBV6-5,TRBJ1-1,TRBD1,.,TGTGCCAGCAGCCGGGACAGGGGGCAAGCTTTCTTT,CASSRDRGQAFF
TRBV19,TRBJ2-3,.,.,TGTGCCAGTAGTACGCTAGGAAATACGCAGTATTTT,CASSTLGNTQYF
TRBV5-1,TRBJ2-5,TRBD2,.,TGCGCCAGCAGCCCAGGACTAGCGGGGGGTGGGCCTCAAGAGACCCAGTACTTC,CASSPGLAGGGPQETQYF
TRBV5-1,TRBJ1-3,.,.,TGCGCCAGCAGCCTCGGGACTGTTAACACCATATATTTT,CASSLGTVNTIYF
TRBV4-1,TRBJ1-1,TRBD1,.,TGCGCCAGCAGCCACAGGACAGGGAAGGTGGATGAAGCTTTCTTT,CASSHRTGKVDEAFF
TRBV4-3,TRBJ2-3,TRBD1,.,TGCGCCAGCAGCCAAGACCGGGACAGATTCACAGATACGCAGTATTTT,CASSQDRDRFTDTQYF
TRBV7-3,TRBJ1-2,.,.,TGTGCCAGCAGCTTAGGGCCGGGGGGGCCGCGTGCCTATGGCTACACCTTC,CASSLGPGGPRAYGYTF
TRBV28,TRBJ2-2,.,.,TGTGCCAGCAGTTTAAAAAGAGGGACTTGGGCCACCGGGGAGCTGTTTTTT,CASSLKRGTWATGELFF
TRBV5-1,TRBJ2-2,TRBD2,.,TGCGCCAGCATAAACGGACTAGCGGCGAACACCGGGGAGCTGTTTTTT,CASINGLAANTGELFF
TRBV5-4,TRBJ2-6,TRBD1,.,TGTGCCAGCAGCAGGGGGACAGTCTCTGGGGCCAACGTCCTGACTTTC,CASSRGTVSGANVLTF
TRBV27,TRBJ1-1,TRBD1,.,TGTGCCAGCAGTTTAGCAACTGGGACAGTAGAAGCTTTCTTT,CASSLATGTVEAFF
TRBV7-3,TRBJ1-4,TRBD1,.,TGTGCCAGCAGCCCCCGACAGGGGGCAACTAATGAAAAACTGTTTTTT,CASSPRQGATNEKLFF
TRBV27,TRBJ2-1,TRBD2,.,TGTGCCAGCAGCCTAGCGGGAGACCTTGAGCAGTTCTTC,CASSLAGDLEQFF
TRBV5-5,TRBJ2-2,.,.,TGTGCCAGCAGCCTGGTTACGGACTCCCGAGCCACCGGGGAGCTGTTTTTT,CASSLVTDSRATGELFF
TRBV7-2,TRBJ1-5,.,.,TGTGCCAGCAGCTTAATGGAGCATCAGCCCCAGCATTTT,CASSLMEHQPQHF
TRBV9,TRBJ1-3,.,few,TGTGCCAGCGCGACAGCCCCTGGAAACACCATATATTTT,CASATAPGNTIYF
TRBV24-1,TRBJ2-1,.,once,TGTGCCACCAGTGATAGACGACAGATAGCCAATGAGCAGTTCTTC,CATSDRRQIANEQFF
TRBV15,TRBJ2-3,TRBD2,.,TGTGCCACCAGTCTACTAGCGGGGGGGAATCCTAGCACAGATACGCAGTATTTT,CATSLLAGGNPSTDTQYF
TRBV5-1,TRBJ2-2,TRBD1,.,TGCGCCAGCAGCTTAGGGACAGGGGGAACCGGGGAGCTGTTTTTT,CASSLGTGGTGELFF
TRBV19,TRBJ1-2,.,.,TGTGCCAGTAGCTCCGACGGGGTAGCTAACTATGGCTACACCTTC,CASSSDGVANYGYTF
TRBV7-8,TRBJ1-5,.,once,TGTGCCAGCAGCCCCGATGGGGGCAACAATCAGCCCCAGCATTTT,CASSPDGGNNQPQHF
TRBV5-6,TRBJ2-1,.,.,TGTGCCAGCAGCCCAGACTTTTCAAGCTCCTACAATGAGCAGTTCTTC,CASSPDFSSSYNEQFF
TRBV30,TRBJ1-5,TRBD1,.,TGTGCCTGGAATATGGGACAGGGCGGTCAGCCCCAGCATTTT,CAWNMGQGGQPQHF
TRBV27,TRBJ1-4,TRBD1,.,TGTGCCAGCAGCCCAGAACCGGGACAGGGTAATGAAAAACTGTTTTTT,CASSPEPGQGNEKLFF
TRBV9,TRBJ1-1,TRBD1,.,TGTGCCAGCAGCGCGGGGACAGGGATCATGAACACTGAAGCTTTCTTT,CASSAGTGIMNTEAFF
TRBV7-8,TRBJ1-2,.,.,TGTGCCAGCAGCCCGCAGGGGCCGAACTATGGCTACACCTTC,CASSPQGPNYGYTF
TRBV19,TRBJ2-1,TRBD2,.,TGTGCCAGTAGGGGGACTAGCGGGGGGCCAAGCTCCTACAATGAGCAGTTCTTC,CASRGTSGGPSSYNEQFF
TRBV18,TRBJ1-5,TRBD1,.,TGTGCCAGCTCACCAGAAGGGGGACAGGGGATGGCCCAGCATTTT,CASSPEGGQGMAQHF
TRBV27,TRBJ1-2,.,.,TGTGCCAGCAGTTTACCCGCCGGCGGTGGCTACACCTTC,CASSLPAGGGYTF
TRBV7-2,TRBJ1-1,.,once,TGTGCCAGCACCCGACAGAGAGAAGCTGAAGCTTTCTTT,CASTRQREAEAFF
TRBV12-3/TRBV12-4,TRBJ1-5,.,.,TGTGCCAGCAGTAGGTCAGGCGATCAGCCCCAGCATTTT,CASSRSGDQPQHF
TRBV4-3,TRBJ2-3,.,.,TGCGCCAGCAGCCTCCGTCGGGGGGCGGGAGTCACAGATACGCAGTATTTT,CASSLRRGAGVTDTQYF
TRBV12-3/TRBV12-4,TRBJ2-3,.,.,TGTGCCAGCAGTCCGCGGAGGAGTGATACGCAGTATTTT,CASSPRRSDTQYF
TRBV7-2,TRBJ1-6,.,.,TGTGCCAGCAGACGGACAGCGGTTGGGTCACCCCTCCACTTT,CASRRTAVGSPLHF
TRBV7-2,TRBJ1-1,TRBD1,.,TGTGCCAGCAGATTTACAGGGGACACTGAAGCTTTCTTT,CASRFTGDTEAFF
TRBV6-5,TRBJ2-2,.,.,TGTGCCAGCAGTTCACTACCCGGGACCGGGGAGCTGTTTTTT,CASSSLPGTGELFF
TRBV5-5,TRBJ1-1,.,.,TGTGCCAGCAGCTTGGGACAGGACCTGGCTTTCTTT,CASSLGQDLAFF
TRBV27,TRBJ2-1,.,.,TGTGCCAGCAGTTCCGATTCGGTAAGGGGCAATGAGCAGTTCTTC,CASSSDSVRGNEQFF
TRBV7-2,TRBJ1-1,TRBD1,.,TGTGCCAGCAGCTTGACAGGGGGGTATGAAGCTTTCTTT,CASSLTGGYEAFF
TRBV5-4,TRBJ2-5,TRBD2,.,TGTGCCAGCAGCGACGGGGGGAGAGAGACCCAGTACTTC,CASSDGGRETQYF
TRBV5-4,TRBJ2-2,TRBD2,.,TGTGCCAGCAGCTTGGCCTACGGAGTTACTAGCGGGGCGAACACCGGGGAGCTGTTTTTT,CASSLAYGVTSGANTGELFF
TRBV5-5,TRBJ1-6,TRBD1,.,TGTGCCAGCAGCCGGACAGGTCATAATTCACCCCTCCACTTT,CASSRTGHNSPLHF
TRBV19,TRBJ1-1,TRBD1,.,TGTGCCAGTAGTAACTTCGGGACAGGCACTGAAGCTTTCTTT,CASSNFGTGTEAFF
TRBV6-5,TRBJ2-1,TRBD2,.,TGTGCCAGCAGTTACTCGATTCTAGCGGGTTACAATGAGCAGTTCTTC,CASSYSILAGYNEQFF
TRBV28,TRBJ1-4,TRBD1,.,TGTGCCAGCAGTTCGCGGGACAGCACTAATGAAAAACTGTTTTTT,CASSSRDSTNEKLFF
TRBV19,TRBJ2-7,TRBD1,.,TGTGCCAGTAGTATAGGGACAGGGGGAACCTACGAGCAGTACTTC,CASSIGTGGTYEQYF
TRBV11-2,TRBJ2-7,TRBD2,.,TGTGCCAGCAGCCCTACTAGCGGGGGGGGTTACGAGCAGTACTTC,CASSPTSGGGYEQYF
TRBV7-8,TRBJ2-5,.,.,TGTGCCAGCAGCCGCACTCAAGAGACCCAGTACTTC,CASSRTQETQYF
TRBV14,TRBJ1-2,.,.,TGTGCCAGCAGCCGTGGCAGCGACTATGGCTACACCTTC,CASSRGSDYGYTF
TRBV30,TRBJ1-2,.,.,TGTGCCTGGAGTGAGGGGCAGGGCTATGGCTACACCTTC,CAWSEGQGYGYTF
TRBV7-9,TRBJ1-1,TRBD1,.,TGTGCCAGCAGCTTAGGACAGGGCGACACTGAAGCTTTCTTT,CASSLGQGDTEAFF
TRBV6-1,TRBJ1-5,.,.,TGTGCCAGCAGTGAAGCGCCCCCCGGAGTCAATCAGCCCCAGCATTTT,CASSEAPPGVNQPQHF